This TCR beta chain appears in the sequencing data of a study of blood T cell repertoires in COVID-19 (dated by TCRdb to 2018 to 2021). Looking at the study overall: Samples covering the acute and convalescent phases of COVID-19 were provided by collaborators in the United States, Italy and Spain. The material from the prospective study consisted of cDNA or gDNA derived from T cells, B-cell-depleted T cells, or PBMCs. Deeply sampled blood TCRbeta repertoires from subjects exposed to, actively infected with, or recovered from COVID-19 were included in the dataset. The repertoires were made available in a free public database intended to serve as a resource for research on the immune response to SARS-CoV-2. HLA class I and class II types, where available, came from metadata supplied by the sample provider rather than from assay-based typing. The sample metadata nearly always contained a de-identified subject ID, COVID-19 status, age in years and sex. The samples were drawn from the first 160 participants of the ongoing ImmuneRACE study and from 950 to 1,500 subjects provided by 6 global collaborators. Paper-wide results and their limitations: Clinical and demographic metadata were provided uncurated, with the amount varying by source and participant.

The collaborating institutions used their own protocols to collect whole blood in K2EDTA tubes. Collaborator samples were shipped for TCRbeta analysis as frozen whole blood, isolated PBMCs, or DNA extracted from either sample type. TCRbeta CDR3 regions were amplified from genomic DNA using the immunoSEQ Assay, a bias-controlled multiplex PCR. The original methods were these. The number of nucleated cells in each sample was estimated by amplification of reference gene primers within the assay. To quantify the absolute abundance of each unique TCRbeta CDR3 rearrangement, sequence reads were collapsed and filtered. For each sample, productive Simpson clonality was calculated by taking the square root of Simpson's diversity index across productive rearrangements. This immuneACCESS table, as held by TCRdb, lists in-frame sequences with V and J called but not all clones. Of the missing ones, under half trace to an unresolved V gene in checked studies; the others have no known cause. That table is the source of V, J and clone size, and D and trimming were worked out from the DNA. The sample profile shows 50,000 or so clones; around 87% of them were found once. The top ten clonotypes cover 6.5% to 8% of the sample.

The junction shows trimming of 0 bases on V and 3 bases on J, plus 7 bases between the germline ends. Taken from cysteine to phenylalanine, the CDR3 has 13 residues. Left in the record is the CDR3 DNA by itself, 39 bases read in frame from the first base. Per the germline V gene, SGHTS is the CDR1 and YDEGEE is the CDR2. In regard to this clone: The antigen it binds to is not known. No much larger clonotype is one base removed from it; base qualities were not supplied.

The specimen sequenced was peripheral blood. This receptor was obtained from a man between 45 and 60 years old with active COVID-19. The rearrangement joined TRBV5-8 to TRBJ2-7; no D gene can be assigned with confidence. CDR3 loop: CASSLGPGYEQYF. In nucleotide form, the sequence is TGTGCCAGCAGCTTGGGGCCAGGCTACGAGCAGTACTTC.